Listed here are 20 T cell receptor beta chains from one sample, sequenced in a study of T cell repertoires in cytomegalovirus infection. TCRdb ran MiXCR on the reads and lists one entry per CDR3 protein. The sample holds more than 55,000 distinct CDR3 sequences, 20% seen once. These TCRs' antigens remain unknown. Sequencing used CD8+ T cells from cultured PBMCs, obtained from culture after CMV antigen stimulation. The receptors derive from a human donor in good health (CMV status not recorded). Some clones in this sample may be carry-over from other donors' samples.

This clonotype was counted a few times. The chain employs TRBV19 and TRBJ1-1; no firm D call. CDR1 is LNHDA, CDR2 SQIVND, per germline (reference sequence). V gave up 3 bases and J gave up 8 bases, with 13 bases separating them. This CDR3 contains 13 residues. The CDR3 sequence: CASSIMIRGEAFF. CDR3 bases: TGTGCCAGTAGTATTATGATTAGAGGGGAAGCTTTCTTT.

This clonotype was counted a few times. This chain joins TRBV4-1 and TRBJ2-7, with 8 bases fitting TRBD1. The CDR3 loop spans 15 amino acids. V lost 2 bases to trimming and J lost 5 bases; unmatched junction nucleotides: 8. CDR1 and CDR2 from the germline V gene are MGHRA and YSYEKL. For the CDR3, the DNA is TGCGCCAGCAGCCAACAGGGGGCGGGGTTCGACGAGCAGTACTTC. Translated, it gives CASSQQGAGFDEQYF.

The CDR3: CASSPRQGAPSTGELFF. The CDR3 DNA reads as TGTGCCAGCTCACCAAGGCAGGGGGCGCCAAGCACCGGGGAGCTGTTTTTT. V gene TRBV18 combines with J gene TRBJ2-2, with 8 nucleotides matching TRBD1. The CDR3 is made up of 17 amino acids. V trimming: 2 bases; J trimming: 4 bases; junction bases outside the gene matches: 9. CDR1 and CDR2 from the germline V gene are KGHSH and LQKENI.

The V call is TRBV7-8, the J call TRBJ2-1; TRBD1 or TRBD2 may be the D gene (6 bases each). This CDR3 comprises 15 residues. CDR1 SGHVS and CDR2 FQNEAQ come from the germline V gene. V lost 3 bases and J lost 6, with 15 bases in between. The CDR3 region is CASSFPGGGLNEQFF. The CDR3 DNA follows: TGTGCCAGCAGCTTCCCTGGAGGGGGACTCAATGAGCAGTTCTTC.

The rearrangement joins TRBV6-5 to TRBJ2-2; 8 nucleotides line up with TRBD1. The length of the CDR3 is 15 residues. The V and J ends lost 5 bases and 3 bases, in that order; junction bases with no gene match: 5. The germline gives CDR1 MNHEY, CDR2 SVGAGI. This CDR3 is CASSHETGDTGELFF. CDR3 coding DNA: TGTGCCAGCAGTCACGAGACAGGGGACACCGGGGAGCTGTTTTTT.

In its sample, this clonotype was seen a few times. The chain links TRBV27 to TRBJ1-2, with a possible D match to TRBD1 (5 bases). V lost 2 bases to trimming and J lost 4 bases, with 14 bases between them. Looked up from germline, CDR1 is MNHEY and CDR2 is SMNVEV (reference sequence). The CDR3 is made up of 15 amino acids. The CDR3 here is CASSLGGLRGYGYTF. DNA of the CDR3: TGTGCCAGCAGTTTAGGGGGGTTGCGGGGCTATGGCTACACCTTC.

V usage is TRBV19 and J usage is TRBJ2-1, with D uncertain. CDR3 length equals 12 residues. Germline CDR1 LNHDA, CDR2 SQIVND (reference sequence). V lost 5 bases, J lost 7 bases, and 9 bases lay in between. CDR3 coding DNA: TGTGCCAGTAGTCCGTGGGGAAATGAGCAGTTCTTC. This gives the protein CASSPWGNEQFF.

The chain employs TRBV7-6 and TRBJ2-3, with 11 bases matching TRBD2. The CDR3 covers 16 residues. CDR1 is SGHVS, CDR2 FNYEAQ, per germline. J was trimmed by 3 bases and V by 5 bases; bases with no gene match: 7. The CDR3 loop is CASSRISGGVTDTQYF. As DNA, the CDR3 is TGTGCCAGCAGCCGTATTAGCGGGGGGGTGACAGATACGCAGTATTTT.

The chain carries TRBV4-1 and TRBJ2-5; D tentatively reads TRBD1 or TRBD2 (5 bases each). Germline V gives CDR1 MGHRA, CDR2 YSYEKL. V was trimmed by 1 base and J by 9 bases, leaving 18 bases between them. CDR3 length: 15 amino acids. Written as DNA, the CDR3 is TGCGCCAGCAGCCAAGGCTACGGGGCCGTTCGGGCCCAGTACTTC. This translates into CASSQGYGAVRAQYF.

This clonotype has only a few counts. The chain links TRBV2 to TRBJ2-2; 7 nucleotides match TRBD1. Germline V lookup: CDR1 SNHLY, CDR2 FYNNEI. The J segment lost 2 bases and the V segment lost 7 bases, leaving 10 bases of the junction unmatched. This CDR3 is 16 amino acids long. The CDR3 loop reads CASILTGTDNTGELFF. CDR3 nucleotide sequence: TGTGCCAGCATCTTGACCGGGACAGACAACACCGGGGAGCTGTTTTTT.

The CDR3 is CSARAGSPKETQYF. The CDR3 region has the DNA TGCAGTGCTAGGGCTGGGTCACCCAAAGAGACCCAGTACTTC. V and J are TRBV20-1 and TRBJ2-5; D not resolved. V lost 3 bases and J lost 3, with 14 bases in between. From germline, CDR1 is DFQATT and CDR2 SNEGSKA (reference sequence). The CDR3 extends over 14 amino acids.

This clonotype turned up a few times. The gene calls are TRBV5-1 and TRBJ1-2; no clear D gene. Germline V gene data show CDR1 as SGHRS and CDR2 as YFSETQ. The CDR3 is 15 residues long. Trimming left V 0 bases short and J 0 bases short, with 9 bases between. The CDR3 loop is CASSLEVTSNYGYTF. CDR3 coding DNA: TGCGCCAGCAGCTTGGAAGTCACATCTAACTATGGCTACACCTTC.

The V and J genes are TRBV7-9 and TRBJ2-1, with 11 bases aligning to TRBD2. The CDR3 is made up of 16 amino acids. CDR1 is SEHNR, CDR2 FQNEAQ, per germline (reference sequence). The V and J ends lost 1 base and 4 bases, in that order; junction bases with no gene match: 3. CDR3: CASSLVAGGRYNEQFF. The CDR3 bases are TGTGCCAGCAGCTTAGTAGCGGGGGGGCGGTACAATGAGCAGTTCTTC. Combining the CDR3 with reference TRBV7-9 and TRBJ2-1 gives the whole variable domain DTGVSQNPRHKITKRGQNVTFRCDPISEHNRLYWYRQTLGQGPEFLTYFQNEAQLEKSRLLSDRFSAERPKGSFSTLEIQRTEQGDSAMYLCASSLVAGGRYNEQFFGPGTRLTVL.

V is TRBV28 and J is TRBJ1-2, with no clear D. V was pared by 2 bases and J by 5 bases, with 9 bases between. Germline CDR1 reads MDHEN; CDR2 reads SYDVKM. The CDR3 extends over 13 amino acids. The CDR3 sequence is CASSLSRSYGYTF. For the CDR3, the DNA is TGTGCCAGCAGTTTAAGCCGGAGTTATGGCTACACCTTC.

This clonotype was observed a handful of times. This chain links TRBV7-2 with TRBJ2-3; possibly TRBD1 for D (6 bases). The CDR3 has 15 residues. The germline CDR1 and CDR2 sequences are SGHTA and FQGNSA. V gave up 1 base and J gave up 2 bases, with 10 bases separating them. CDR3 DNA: TGTGCCAGCAGCTTAGGGGGGCTTAACACAGATACGCAGTATTTT. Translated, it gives CASSLGGLNTDTQYF. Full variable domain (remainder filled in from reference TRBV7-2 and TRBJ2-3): GAGVSQSPSNKVTEKGKDVELRCDPISGHTALYWYRQSLGQGLEFLIYFQGNSAPDKSGLPSDRFSAERTGGSVSTLTIQRTQQEDSAVYLCASSLGGLNTDTQYFGPGTRLTVL.

The CDR3 region has the DNA TGTGCCAGCAGCCTCAATCAAGCGGAAGCTTTCTTT. Amino acid sequence: CASSLNQAEAFF. The chain links TRBV7-8 to TRBJ1-1; unclear D gene. From germline, CDR1 is SGHVS and CDR2 FQNEAQ. The CDR3 runs to 12 residues. V lost 5 bases to trimming and J lost 8 bases, with 12 bases between them.

As DNA, the CDR3 is TGTGCCAGCAGTTACTCGGGTGGGAGCTCCTATGGCTACACCTTC. Translation gives CASSYSGGSSYGYTF. The chain has TRBV6-2 or TRBV6-3 and TRBJ1-2, with no clear D. V was trimmed by 0 bases and J by 4 bases, leaving 12 bases between them. CDR1 and CDR2 from the germline V gene are MNHEY and SVGEGT. This CDR3 region has 15 residues.

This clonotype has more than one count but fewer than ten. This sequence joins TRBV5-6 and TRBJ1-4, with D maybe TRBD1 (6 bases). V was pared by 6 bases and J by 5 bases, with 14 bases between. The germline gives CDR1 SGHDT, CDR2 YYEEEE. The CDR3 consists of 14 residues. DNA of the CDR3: TGTGCCAGCACCTTCTACAGGGAGAATGAAAAACTGTTTTTT. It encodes CASTFYRENEKLFF. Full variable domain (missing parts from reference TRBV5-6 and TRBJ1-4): DAGVTQSPTHLIKTRGQQVTLRCSPKSGHDTVSWYQQALGQGPQFIFQYYEEEERQRGNFPDRFSGHQFPNYSSELNVNALLLGDSALYLCASTFYRENEKLFFGSGTQLSVL.

DNA of the CDR3: TGTGCCAGCGCCGAGGTCGACAGAGACTACTCTGGGGCCAACGTCCTGACTTTC. Protein sequence: CASAEVDRDYSGANVLTF. This sequence joins TRBV6-1 and TRBJ2-6, with D possibly called TRBD1 or TRBD2 (5 bases each). Germline CDR1 reads MNHNS; CDR2 reads SASEGT. The CDR3 totals 18 residues. The V and J ends lost 8 bases and 0 bases respectively, with 20 bases between them.

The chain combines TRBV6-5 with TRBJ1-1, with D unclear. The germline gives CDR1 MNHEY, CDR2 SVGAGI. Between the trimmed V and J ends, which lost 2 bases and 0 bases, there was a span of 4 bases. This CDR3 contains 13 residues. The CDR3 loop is CASSYAVNTEAFF. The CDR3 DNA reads TGTGCCAGCAGTTACGCCGTGAACACTGAAGCTTTCTTT.